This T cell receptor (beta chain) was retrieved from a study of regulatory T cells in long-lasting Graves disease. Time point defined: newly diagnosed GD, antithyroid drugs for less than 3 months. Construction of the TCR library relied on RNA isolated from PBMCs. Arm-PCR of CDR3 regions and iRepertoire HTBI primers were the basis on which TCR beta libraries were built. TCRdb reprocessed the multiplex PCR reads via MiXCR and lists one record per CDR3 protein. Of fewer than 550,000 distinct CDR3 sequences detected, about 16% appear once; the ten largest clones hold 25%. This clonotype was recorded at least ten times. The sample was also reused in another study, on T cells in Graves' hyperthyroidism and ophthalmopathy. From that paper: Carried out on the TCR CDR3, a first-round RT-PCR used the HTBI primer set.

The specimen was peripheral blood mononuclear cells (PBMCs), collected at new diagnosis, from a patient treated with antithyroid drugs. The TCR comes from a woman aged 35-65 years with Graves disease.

Here the CDR3 DNA reads TGCAGTGCAACCAATCACCTAGACACTGAAGCTTTCTTT. It translates to CSATNHLDTEAFF. The V gene is TRBV20-1, the J gene TRBJ1-1; D uncertain. Trimming cost V 6 bases and J 3 bases, with 14 bases left between them. The V gene's germline CDR1 is DFQATT and CDR2 SNEGSKA (reference sequence). The length of the CDR3 is 13 residues.